This T cell receptor beta chain was retrieved from a study of identical twins. This clonotype was observed a few times. The CDR3 sequence is 16 residues long. V lost 5 bases and J lost 0; bases outside the gene matches: 6. Each CDR3 protein is one row after TCRdb ran MiXCR on the 5' RACE reads. This sample has 450,000 or so distinct CDR3 sequences, with 24% found just once. This sample also belongs to another study, concerning T cells expressing NK-cell markers. Per that paper: CD3+CD56+NKG2C+, CD3+CD56+NKG2C- and CD3+CD56-NKG2C+ T cells, once sorted, supplied the TCR beta repertoires. One of eight sequenced donors was HCMV-seronegative; the other seven were seropositive.

This chain uses TRBV12-3 or TRBV12-4 with TRBJ2-1; 8 positions agree with TRBD2. The sample was CD4+ T cells sorted from blood. This clonotype originated in a woman in her late teens or twenties in good health. The CDR3 DNA reads as TGTGCCAGCAGTACAGCGGGGGCCTACTCCTACAATGAGCAGTTCTTC. Its protein product is CASSTAGAYSYNEQFF.